This TCR beta chain was identified during a study of blood T cell repertoires in COVID-19 (TCRdb year 2020). In terms of the full investigation: Samples covering the acute and convalescent phases of COVID-19 were provided by collaborators in the United States, Italy and Spain. The prospective study material was composed of cDNA or gDNA derived from T cells, B-cell-depleted T cells, or PBMCs. The dataset comprised deeply sampled blood TCRbeta repertoires from subjects exposed to, actively infected with, or recovered from COVID-19. The repertoires were released in a freely available public database meant as a resource for research on the immune response to SARS-CoV-2. Samples came from the ongoing ImmuneRACE study (first 160 participants) plus 1,254 subjects from 6 global collaborators. A de-identified subject ID, COVID-19 status, age in years and sex were almost always included in the sample metadata. Where available, HLA class I and class II types were obtained from metadata supplied by the sample provider rather than from assay-based typing.

Worth noting for this clone: The clone's antigen remains unknown. No much larger clone is present one base from it, and per-base qualities are unavailable.

TCRbeta CDR3 regions were amplified from genomic DNA using the immunoSEQ Assay, a bias-controlled multiplex PCR. Regarding the original processing steps: The number of nucleated cells in each sample was estimated by amplification of reference gene primers within the assay. Sequence reads were collapsed and filtered to measure the absolute abundance of every unique TCRbeta CDR3 rearrangement. For each sample, productive Simpson clonality was calculated as the square root of Simpson's diversity index across productive rearrangements. In its TCRdb copy, this immuneACCESS table keeps in-frame sequences only and misses some clones. Where compared with another copy, unresolved V genes explain less than half of these, and the others have no known cause. V and J calls and clone size follow that table, whereas D and trimming were derived from the DNA. A total of some 350,000 clones appear in this sample, roughly 90% of them only once. Of the sample, approximately 3% is held by the ten largest clones.

CDR1 and CDR2, per the germline V gene, are SGHVS and FQNEAQ. Including cysteine and phenylalanine, the CDR3 has 15 amino acids. Only the CDR3 portion is preserved as DNA: 45 bases, with reading frame beginning at the first base. Clipping removes 2 bases from V and 6 bases from J, with 4 as the unmatched junction base count. Results the study describes overall, beyond this receptor: The amount of clinical and demographic metadata varied by source and participant and was provided uncurated.

One collaborating source in Seattle enrolled patients during active infection and followed them longitudinally through the course of disease. Collaborating institutions collected whole blood in K2EDTA tubes following their own protocols. Collaborator samples were shipped for TCRbeta analysis as frozen whole blood, isolated PBMCs, or DNA extracted from either sample type. This receptor was obtained from a woman in her twenties or thirties with COVID-19, enrolled during active disease. Material for sequencing was peripheral blood. This receptor chain uses TRBV7-8 and TRBJ2-3; 11 middle bases align to TRBD2. The CDR3 reads as follows: CASSLKGTSGDTQYF. The bases read TGTGCCAGCAGCTTAAAAGGGACTAGCGGTGATACGCAGTATTTT.